This T cell receptor (beta chain) was obtained from a study of blood T cell repertoires in COVID-19. Across the study: PBMCs, B-cell-depleted T cells, or T cells were the source of the cDNA or gDNA that made up the material.

Per the authors' pipeline: Nucleated cell number was recorded as an estimate derived from reference gene primer amplification. Generated by immunoSEQ multiplex PCR, the TCRdb table keeps only in-frame clones and is missing some. V, J and clone size are taken as reported in that table, and D and trimming were inferred from the DNA itself. The table has 150,000 to 200,000 clones, roughly four fifths seen once. After removal of 6 bases from V and 3 bases from J, the junction contained 6 bases not matched to a gene. Germline V lookup: CDR1 SNHLY, CDR2 FYNNEI. The CDR3 contains 15 residues. This chain uses TRBV2 with TRBJ2-1; 9 bases are shared with TRBD2. The sequencing input was peripheral blood. The TCR was taken from a woman in her twenties or thirties with acute or convalescent COVID-19. In DNA form, the CDR3 reads TGTGCCAGCAGGGGACTAGCCACACTCTACAATGAGCAGTTCTTC. It codes for CASRGLATLYNEQFF.